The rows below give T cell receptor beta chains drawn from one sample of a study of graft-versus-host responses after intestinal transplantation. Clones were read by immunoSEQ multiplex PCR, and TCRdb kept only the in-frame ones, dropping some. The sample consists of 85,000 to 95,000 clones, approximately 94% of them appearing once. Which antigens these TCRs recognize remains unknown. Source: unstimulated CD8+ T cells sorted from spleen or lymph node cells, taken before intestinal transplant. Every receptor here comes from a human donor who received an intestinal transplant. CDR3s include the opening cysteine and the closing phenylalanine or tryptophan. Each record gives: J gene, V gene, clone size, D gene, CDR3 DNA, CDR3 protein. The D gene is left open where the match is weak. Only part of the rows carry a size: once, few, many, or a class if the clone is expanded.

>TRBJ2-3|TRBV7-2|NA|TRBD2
TGTGCCAGCAGCTTACTAGCGGGGAGTACAGATACGCAGTATTTT
CASSLLAGSTDTQYF
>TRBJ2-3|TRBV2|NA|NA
TGTGCCAGCAGTGAAGCCTTAACGGTTAGCACAGATACGCAGTATTTT
CASSEALTVSTDTQYF
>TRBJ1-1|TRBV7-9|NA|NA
TGTGCCAGCAGCTTAGAGGCAGGCTCAGCTGCTTTCTTT
CASSLEAGSAAFF
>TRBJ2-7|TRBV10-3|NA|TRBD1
TGTGCCATCAGTGTAAAGAAACAGGGGGCGGACGAGCAGTACTTC
CAISVKKQGADEQYF
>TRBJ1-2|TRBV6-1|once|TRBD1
TGTGCCAGCAGTGAGAACCTACCCGGGACAGGTGCCTATGGCTACACCTTC
CASSENLPGTGAYGYTF
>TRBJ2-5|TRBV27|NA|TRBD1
TGTGCCAGCGGGACAGGGCGGGAGACCCAGTACTTC
CASGTGRETQYF
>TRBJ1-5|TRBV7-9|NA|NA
TGTGCCAGCAGCCCAACAGGGAGCAATCAGCCCCAGCATTTT
CASSPTGSNQPQHF
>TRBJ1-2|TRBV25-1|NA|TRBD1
TGTGCCAGCAGTTTTACAGGGGGCGCGGATGGCTACACCTTC
CASSFTGGADGYTF
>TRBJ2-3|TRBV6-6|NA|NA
TGTGCCAGCACCCTGACCGAGGCTAGCACAGATACGCAGTATTTT
CASTLTEASTDTQYF
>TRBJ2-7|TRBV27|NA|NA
TGTGCCAGCAGTTTATCGGGGGGTCCATCCTACGAGCAGTACTTC
CASSLSGGPSYEQYF
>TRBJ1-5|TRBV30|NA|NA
TGTGCCCCGGTCCGGAGCAATCAGCCCCAGCATTTT
CAPVRSNQPQHF
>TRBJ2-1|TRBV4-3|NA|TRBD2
TGCGCCAGCAGCCTAAGACTAGCGGGGTTCAATGAGCAGTTCTTC
CASSLRLAGFNEQFF
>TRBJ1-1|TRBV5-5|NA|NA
TGTGCCAGCAGCTCAGAAGGCGGGACTGAAGCTTTCTTT
CASSSEGGTEAFF
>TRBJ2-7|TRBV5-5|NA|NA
TGTGCCAGCAGCTTGGCAGGACAGACGATCGCCTACGAGCAGTACTTC
CASSLAGQTIAYEQYF
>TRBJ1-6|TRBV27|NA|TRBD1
TGTGCCAGCAGTTGGACAGGGTTCGAATCACCCCTCCACTTT
CASSWTGFESPLHF
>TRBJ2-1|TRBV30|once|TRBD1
TGTGCCTGGAGTACCGGGACAGGGGCTTACAATGAGCAGTTCTTC
CAWSTGTGAYNEQFF
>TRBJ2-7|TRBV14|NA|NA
TGTGCCAGCAGCCAAGGCTCGCGGCAGGAGCAGTACTTC
CASSQGSRQEQYF
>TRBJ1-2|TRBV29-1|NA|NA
TGCAGCGTTGAGATCTCGGGAGCAGGCCCCCAAGGCTACACCTTC
CSVEISGAGPQGYTF
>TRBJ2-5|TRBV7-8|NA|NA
TGTGCCAGCAGCTACTACGGCCCTCGGGAGACCCAGTACTTC
CASSYYGPRETQYF
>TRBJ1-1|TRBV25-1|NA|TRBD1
TGTGCCAGCACGATGACAGGGGAGAACACTGAAGCTTTCTTT
CASTMTGENTEAFF
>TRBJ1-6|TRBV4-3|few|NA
TGCGCCAGCAGCCAAGATTCGGAGGGTACAGCTTCACCCCTCCACTTT
CASSQDSEGTASPLHF
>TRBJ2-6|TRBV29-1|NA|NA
TGCAGCGTTGAGAGCAGGCAGGTTGGGGCCAACGTCCTGACTTTC
CSVESRQVGANVLTF
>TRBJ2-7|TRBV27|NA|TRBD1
TGTGCCAGCAGTTCGGGACAGGAGGTGTACGAGCAGTACTTC
CASSSGQEVYEQYF
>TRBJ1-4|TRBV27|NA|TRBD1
TGTGCCAGCAGCGCCGACAGGGGGGAGGAACTACTGTTTTTT
CASSADRGEELLFF
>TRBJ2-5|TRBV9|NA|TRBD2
TGTGCCAGCGGGACTAGCGGGGAGGAGACCCAGTACTTC
CASGTSGEETQYF
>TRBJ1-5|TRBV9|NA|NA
TGTGCCAGCAGCGTTGGTGATCACGGTCAGCCCCAGCATTTT
CASSVGDHGQPQHF
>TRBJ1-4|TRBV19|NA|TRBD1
TGTGCCAGTAAGGGACAGGCTAATGAAAAACTGTTTTTT
CASKGQANEKLFF
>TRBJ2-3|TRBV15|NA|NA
TGTGCCACCAGCAGAGCAGGGGTAGATACGCAGTATTTT
CATSRAGVDTQYF